This TCR beta chain was observed in a study of blood T cell repertoires in COVID-19. Study summary: From the United States, Italy and Spain came samples of acute and convalescent COVID-19. Nucleic acid was either cDNA or gDNA, and it came from T cells, B-cell-depleted T cells, or PBMCs.

In the authors' workflow: Reference gene primer amplification gave nucleated cell count estimates. Only in-frame clones appear in the TCRdb table, and some are missing; sequencing was by immunoSEQ multiplex PCR. V, J and clone size were drawn from that table, and D and trimming were deduced from the DNA. The sample lists 210,000 or so clones; about 91% were seen once. Germline CDR1 MNHEY, CDR2 SVGAGI. Trimming cost V 10 bases and J 2 bases, with 14 bases left between them. CDR3 length equals 14 residues. The source of this sequence is a man aged 25 to 40 with acute or convalescent COVID-19. The chain links TRBV6-5 to TRBJ2-2; the D gene is possibly TRBD2 (6 bases). The sequenced sample consisted of peripheral blood. This chain's CDR3 is CATVRDFNTGELFF. DNA of the CDR3: TGTGCCACCGTCAGGGACTTCAACACCGGGGAGCTGTTTTTT.